Each of the 4 T cell receptor beta chains below was sequenced from the same sample in a study of graft-versus-host responses after intestinal transplantation. TCRdb's copy holds only in-frame clones and misses some; the assay was immunoSEQ multiplex PCR. The data show some 110,000 clones, with approximately 90% seen just once and 0.2% to 0.25% held by the top ten. Their specific antigens are unknown. Source: unstimulated CD4+ T cells sorted from spleen or lymph node cells, taken before transplant. The receptor set was obtained from a human donor who was the organ donor for an intestinal transplant.

The gene calls are TRBV14 and TRBJ1-1, with TRBD1 as a possible D gene (5 bases). Trimming shortened V by 0 bases and J by 3 bases, and 20 bases separated the two germline ends. Germline assignment: CDR1 SGHDN and CDR2 FVKESK. The CDR3 has 18 amino acids. The CDR3 region is CASSQDQPLDMRDTEAFF. The CDR3 DNA follows: TGTGCCAGCAGCCAAGATCAACCGTTGGACATGCGGGACACTGAAGCTTTCTTT. Looking up the rest from reference TRBV14 and TRBJ1-1 gives the full variable domain: EAGVTQFPSHSVIEKGQTVTLRCDPISGHDNLYWYRRVMGKEIKFLLHFVKESKQDESGMPNNRFLAERTGGTYSTLKVQPAELEDSGVYFCASSQDQPLDMRDTEAFFGQGTRLTVV.

This chain connects TRBV6-5 to TRBJ2-1; tentative D call: TRBD1 (6 bases). Per the germline V gene, CDR1 is MNHEY and CDR2 is SVGAGI. V was trimmed by 2 bases and J by 9 bases, leaving 11 bases between them. The length of the CDR3 is 13 residues. This chain's CDR3 is CASSYPGEGEQFF. CDR3 DNA sequence: TGTGCCAGCAGTTACCCAGGGGAAGGTGAGCAGTTCTTC.

V and J are TRBV29-1 and TRBJ2-1; D is possibly TRBD1 (5 bases). With 6 bases removed from V and 0 bases from J, the gap between germline ends came to 12 bases. CDR1 is SQVTM and CDR2 is ANQGSEA in the germline V gene. The CDR3 is made up of 14 amino acids. CDR3 region: CSVTGHLSYNEQFF. Written as DNA, the CDR3 is TGCAGCGTGACCGGACACCTCTCCTACAATGAGCAGTTCTTC.

Note on this clone: Other DNA sequences in this sample translate to the same CDR3. V gene TRBV18 combines with J gene TRBJ2-7, with D perhaps given as TRBD1 or TRBD2 (5 bases each). Per the germline V gene, CDR1 is KGHSH and CDR2 is LQKENI. The ends were cut back, 3 bases at V and 5 bases at J, with 8 bases in the middle. The CDR3 consists of 12 residues. The CDR3 region is CASSPRGHEQYF. For the CDR3, the DNA is TGTGCCAGCTCACCTCGGGGCCACGAGCAGTACTTC.